This TCR beta chain originates from a study of diagnostic markers for celiac disease (dated by TCRdb to 2020 to 2022). Including the terminal cysteine and phenylalanine, the CDR3 comprises 14 residues. The protein alone is recorded here. Looking up the germline V gene yields CDR1 LGHNA and CDR2 YNFKEQ. A word on this clonotype: Its antigen is not yet known.

The reads were generated on an Illumina MiSeq. Reprocessed by TCRdb, the reads give a single entry per CDR3 protein sequence, without DNA. The sample table on file contains roughly 430 distinct CDR3 sequences. The top ten clones comprise less than 30% of the sample. The receptor chain draws on TRBV4-2 and TRBJ2-7; the D call of TRBD2 rests on TCRdb alone, since no DNA is present to check it. The TCR comes from a human donor. Sequencing used either unsorted cells or a sorted T cell fraction (not recorded which). The CDR3 region has the sequence CASSPSRGTYEQYF.